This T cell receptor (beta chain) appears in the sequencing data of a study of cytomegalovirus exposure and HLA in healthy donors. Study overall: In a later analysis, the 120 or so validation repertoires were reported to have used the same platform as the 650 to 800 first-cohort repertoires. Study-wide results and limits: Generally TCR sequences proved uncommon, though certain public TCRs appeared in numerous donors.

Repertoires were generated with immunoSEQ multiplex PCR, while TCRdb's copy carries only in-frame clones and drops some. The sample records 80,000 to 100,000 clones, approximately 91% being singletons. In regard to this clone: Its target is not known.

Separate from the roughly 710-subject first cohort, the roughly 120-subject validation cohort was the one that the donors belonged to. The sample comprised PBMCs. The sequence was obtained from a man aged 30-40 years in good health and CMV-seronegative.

This CDR3 reads CASSFTPYTTTNEKLFF. The CDR3 DNA reads TGTGCCAGCAGCTTCACCCCATACACGACAACTAATGAAAAACTGTTTTTT. V usage is TRBV7-9 and J usage is TRBJ1-4; no reliable D call. Between the trimmed V and J ends, which lost 3 bases and 0 bases, there was a span of 14 bases. Germline V CDR1 and CDR2: SEHNR, FQNEAQ (reference sequence). This CDR3 contains 17 residues.